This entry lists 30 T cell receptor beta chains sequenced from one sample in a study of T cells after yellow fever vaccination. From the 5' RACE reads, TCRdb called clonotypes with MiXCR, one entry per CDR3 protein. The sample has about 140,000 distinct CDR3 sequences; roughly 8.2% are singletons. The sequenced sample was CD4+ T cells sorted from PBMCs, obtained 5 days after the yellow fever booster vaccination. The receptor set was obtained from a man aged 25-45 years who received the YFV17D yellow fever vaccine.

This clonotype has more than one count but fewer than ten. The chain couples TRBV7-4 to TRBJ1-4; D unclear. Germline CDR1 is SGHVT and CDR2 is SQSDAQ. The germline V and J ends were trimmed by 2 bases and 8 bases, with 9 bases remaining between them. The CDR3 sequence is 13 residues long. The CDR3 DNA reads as TGTGCCAGCAGCTTACGAGGAGACGAAAAACTGTTTTTT. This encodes CASSLRGDEKLFF.

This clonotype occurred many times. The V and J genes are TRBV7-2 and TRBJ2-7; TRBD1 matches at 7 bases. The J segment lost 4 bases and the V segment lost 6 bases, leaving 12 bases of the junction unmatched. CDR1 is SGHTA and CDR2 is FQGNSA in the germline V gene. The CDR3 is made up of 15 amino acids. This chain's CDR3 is CASRRGSGTEYEQYF. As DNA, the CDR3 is TGTGCCAGCAGGCGTGGCTCGGGGACAGAGTACGAGCAGTACTTC.

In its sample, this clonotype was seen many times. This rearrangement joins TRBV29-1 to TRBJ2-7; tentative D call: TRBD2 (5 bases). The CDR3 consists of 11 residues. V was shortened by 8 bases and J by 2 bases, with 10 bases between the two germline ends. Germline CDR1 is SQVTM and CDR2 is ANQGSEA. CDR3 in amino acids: CSRDYPYEQYF. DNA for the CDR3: TGCAGCCGGGATTACCCCTACGAGCAGTACTTC.

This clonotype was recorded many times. The CDR3 loop is CASAGEINSPLHF. CDR3 in DNA: TGTGCCAGCGCAGGGGAAATTAATTCACCCCTCCACTTT. The chain is built from TRBV12-3 or TRBV12-4 and TRBJ1-6; D possibly corresponds to TRBD1 (6 bases). V lost 8 bases to trimming and J lost 6 bases, with 11 bases between them. The CDR3 has 13 residues.

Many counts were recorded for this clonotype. CDR3 in amino acids: CASSPWTGPNEQFF. In DNA, the CDR3 is TGTGCCAGCAGCCCGTGGACAGGCCCCAATGAGCAGTTCTTC. The chain has TRBV7-9 and TRBJ2-1, with 7 bases identical to TRBD1. This CDR3 is 14 amino acids long. The J segment lost 6 bases and the V segment lost 5 bases, leaving 7 bases of the junction unmatched. Germline assignment: CDR1 SEHNR and CDR2 FQNEAQ (reference sequence).

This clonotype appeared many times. This CDR3 is CASGRLAGTYEQYF. For the CDR3, the DNA is TGTGCCAGCGGAAGACTAGCGGGGACCTACGAGCAGTACTTC. This chain connects TRBV2 to TRBJ2-7, with TRBD2 matching over 11 bases. CDR3 size: 14 residues. Germline V gene lookup returns CDR1 SNHLY and CDR2 FYNNEI. J gave up 2 bases and V 8 bases, and 5 bases lay outside the gene matches.

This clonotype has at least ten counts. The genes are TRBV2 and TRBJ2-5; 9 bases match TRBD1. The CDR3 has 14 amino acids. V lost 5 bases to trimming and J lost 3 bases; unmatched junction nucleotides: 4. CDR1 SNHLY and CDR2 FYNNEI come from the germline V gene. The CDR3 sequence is CASSKRTGEETQYF. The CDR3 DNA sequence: TGTGCCAGCAGTAAGAGGACAGGGGAAGAGACCCAGTACTTC.

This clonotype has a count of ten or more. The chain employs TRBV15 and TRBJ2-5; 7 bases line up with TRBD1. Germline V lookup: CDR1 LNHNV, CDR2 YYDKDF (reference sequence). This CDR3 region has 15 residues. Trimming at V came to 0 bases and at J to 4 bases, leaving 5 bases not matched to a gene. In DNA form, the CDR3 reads TGTGCCACCAGCAGAGATGGGGGACAGATAGAGACCCAGTACTTC. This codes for CATSRDGGQIETQYF.

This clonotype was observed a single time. In DNA form, the CDR3 reads TGCAGCGTGGGGACTAGCGGGAGTATCACCTACAATGAGCAGTTCTTC. It translates to CSVGTSGSITYNEQFF. The chain is built from TRBV29-1 and TRBJ2-1; TRBD2 matches 14 bases. Germline loops: CDR1 SQVTM, CDR2 ANQGSEA. This CDR3 comprises 16 residues. V lost 6 bases, J lost 2 bases, and 6 bases stayed unmatched.

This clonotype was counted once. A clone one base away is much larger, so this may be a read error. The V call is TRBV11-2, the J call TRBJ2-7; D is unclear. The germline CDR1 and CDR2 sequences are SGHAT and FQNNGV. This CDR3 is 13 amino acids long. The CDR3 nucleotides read TGTGCCAGCAGCACCATTCAAATCTACGCGCAGTACTTC. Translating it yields CASSTIQIYAQYF.

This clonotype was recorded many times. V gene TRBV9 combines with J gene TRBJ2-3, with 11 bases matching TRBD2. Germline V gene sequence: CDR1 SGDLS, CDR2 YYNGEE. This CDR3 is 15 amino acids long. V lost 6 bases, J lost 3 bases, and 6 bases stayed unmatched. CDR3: CASTRTSGSTDTQYF. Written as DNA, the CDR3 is TGTGCCAGCACCAGAACTAGCGGGAGTACAGATACGCAGTATTTT. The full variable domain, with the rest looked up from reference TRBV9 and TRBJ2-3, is DSGVTQTPKHLITATGQRVTLRCSPRSGDLSVYWYQQSLDQGLQFLIQYYNGEERAKGNILERFSAQQFPDLHSELNLSSLELGDSALYFCASTRTSGSTDTQYFGPGTRLTVL.

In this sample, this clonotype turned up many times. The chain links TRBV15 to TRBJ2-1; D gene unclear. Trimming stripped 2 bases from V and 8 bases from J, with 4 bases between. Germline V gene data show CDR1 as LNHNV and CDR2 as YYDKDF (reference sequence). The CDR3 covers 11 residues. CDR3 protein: CATSRRYEQFF. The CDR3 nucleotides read TGTGCCACCAGCAGAAGGTATGAGCAGTTCTTC. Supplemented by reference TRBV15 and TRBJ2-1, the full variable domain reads DAMVIQNPRYQVTQFGKPVTLSCSQTLNHNVMYWYQQKSSQAPKLLFHYYDKDFNNEADTPDNFQSRRPNTSFCFLDIRSPGLGDTAMYLCATSRRYEQFFGPGTRLTVL.

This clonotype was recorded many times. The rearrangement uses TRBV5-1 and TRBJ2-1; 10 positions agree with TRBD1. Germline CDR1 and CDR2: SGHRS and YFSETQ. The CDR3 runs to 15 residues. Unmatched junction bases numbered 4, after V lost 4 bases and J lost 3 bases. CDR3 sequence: CASSPGQGIYNEQFF. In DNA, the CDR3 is TGCGCCAGCAGCCCGGGACAGGGGATCTACAATGAGCAGTTCTTC.

The CDR3 coding sequence is TGTGCCAGCAGCAGTAAGTTCCCCGGGACGGGGACTCTGAACACTGAAGCTTTCTTT. Translated: CASSSKFPGTGTLNTEAFF. The rearrangement uses TRBV3-1 and TRBJ1-1; possible D gene TRBD1, 5 bases. The CDR3 is 19 amino acids. From germline, CDR1 is LGHDT and CDR2 YNNKEL (reference sequence). Between the trimmed V and J ends, which lost 5 bases and 0 bases, there was a span of 25 bases.

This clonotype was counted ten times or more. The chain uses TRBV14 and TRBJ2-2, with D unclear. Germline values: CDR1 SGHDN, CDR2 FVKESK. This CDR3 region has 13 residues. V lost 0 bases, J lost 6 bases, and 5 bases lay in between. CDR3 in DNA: TGTGCCAGCAGCCAAGATTGGCCCGGGGAGCTGTTTTTT. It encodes CASSQDWPGELFF.

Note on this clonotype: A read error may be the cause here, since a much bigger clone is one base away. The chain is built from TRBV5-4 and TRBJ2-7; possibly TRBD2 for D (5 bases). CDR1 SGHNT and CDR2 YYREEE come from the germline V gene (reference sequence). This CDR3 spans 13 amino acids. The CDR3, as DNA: TGTGCCAGCTGCTTGGTTCGGGGAGACGAGCAGTACTTC. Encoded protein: CASCLVRGDEQYF. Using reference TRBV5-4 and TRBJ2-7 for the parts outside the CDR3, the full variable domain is ETGVTQSPTHLIKTRGQQVTLRCSSQSGHNTVSWYQQALGQGPQFIFQYYREEENGRGNFPPRFSGLQFPNYSSELNVNALELDDSALYLCASCLVRGDEQYFGPGTRLTVT.

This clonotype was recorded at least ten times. The CDR3 nucleotides are TGCGCCAGCAGCCGGGTCCTCTATGGGGGTGCGAACACCGGGGAGCTGTTTTTT. Protein sequence: CASSRVLYGGANTGELFF. V gene TRBV4-3 combines with J gene TRBJ2-2; perhaps D is TRBD1 or TRBD2 (5 bases each). This CDR3 spans 18 amino acids. Looked up from germline, CDR1 is LGHNA and CDR2 is YSLEER. The V end lost 4 bases, the J end lost 0 bases, and 18 bases lay between the germline ends.

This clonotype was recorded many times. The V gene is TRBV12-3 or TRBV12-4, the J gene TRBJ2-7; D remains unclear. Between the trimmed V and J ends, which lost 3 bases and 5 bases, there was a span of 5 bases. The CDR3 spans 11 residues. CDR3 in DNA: TGTGCCAGCAGTTTTCTTAACGAGCAGTACTTC. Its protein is CASSFLNEQYF.

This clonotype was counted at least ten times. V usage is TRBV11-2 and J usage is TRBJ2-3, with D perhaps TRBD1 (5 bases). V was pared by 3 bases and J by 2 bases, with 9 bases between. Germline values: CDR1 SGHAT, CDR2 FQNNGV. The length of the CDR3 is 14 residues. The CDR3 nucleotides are TGTGCCAGCAGCTTGGGGCAGTTCACAGATACGCAGTATTTT. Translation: CASSLGQFTDTQYF. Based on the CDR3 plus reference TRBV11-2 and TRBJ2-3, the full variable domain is EAGVAQSPRYKIIEKRQSVAFWCNPISGHATLYWYQQILGQGPKLLIQFQNNGVVDDSQLPKDRFSAERLKGVDSTLKIQPAKLEDSAVYLCASSLGQFTDTQYFGPGTRLTVL.

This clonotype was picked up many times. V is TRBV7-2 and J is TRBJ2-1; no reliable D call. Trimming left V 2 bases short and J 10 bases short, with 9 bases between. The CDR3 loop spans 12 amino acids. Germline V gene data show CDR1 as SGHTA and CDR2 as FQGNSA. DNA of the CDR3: TGTGCCAGCAGCTTAATGCGGACCGAGCAGTTCTTC. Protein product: CASSLMRTEQFF. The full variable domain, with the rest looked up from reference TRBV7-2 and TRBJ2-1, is GAGVSQSPSNKVTEKGKDVELRCDPISGHTALYWYRQSLGQGLEFLIYFQGNSAPDKSGLPSDRFSAERTGGSVSTLTIQRTQQEDSAVYLCASSLMRTEQFFGPGTRLTVL.

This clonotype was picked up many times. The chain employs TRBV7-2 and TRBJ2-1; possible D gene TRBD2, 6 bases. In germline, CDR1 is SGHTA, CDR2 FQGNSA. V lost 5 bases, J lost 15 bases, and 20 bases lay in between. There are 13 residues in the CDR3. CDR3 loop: CASSRLQDSEGFF. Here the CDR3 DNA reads TGTGCCAGCAGCCGATTACAGGACTCGGAGGGGTTCTTC.

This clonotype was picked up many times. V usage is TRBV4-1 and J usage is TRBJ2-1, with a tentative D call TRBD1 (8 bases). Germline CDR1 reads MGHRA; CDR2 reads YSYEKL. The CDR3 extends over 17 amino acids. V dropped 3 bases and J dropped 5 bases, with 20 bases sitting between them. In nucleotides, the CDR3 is TGCGCCAGCAGCCACGTGGGTCGGACAGGGAGGGACAATGAGCAGTTCTTC. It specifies CASSHVGRTGRDNEQFF.

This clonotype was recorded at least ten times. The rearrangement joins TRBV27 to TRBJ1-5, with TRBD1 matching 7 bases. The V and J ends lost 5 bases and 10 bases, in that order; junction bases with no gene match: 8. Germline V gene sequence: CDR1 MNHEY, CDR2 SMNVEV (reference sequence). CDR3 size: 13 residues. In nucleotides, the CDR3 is TGTGCCAGCAGTACGGACAGGCGATTTCCCCAGCATTTT. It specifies CASSTDRRFPQHF.

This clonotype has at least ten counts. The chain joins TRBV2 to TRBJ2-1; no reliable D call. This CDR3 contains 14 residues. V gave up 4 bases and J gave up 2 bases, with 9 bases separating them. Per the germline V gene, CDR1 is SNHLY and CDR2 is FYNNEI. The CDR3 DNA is TGTGCCAGCAGTGTGGACGTGGCCTACAATGAGCAGTTCTTC. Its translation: CASSVDVAYNEQFF.

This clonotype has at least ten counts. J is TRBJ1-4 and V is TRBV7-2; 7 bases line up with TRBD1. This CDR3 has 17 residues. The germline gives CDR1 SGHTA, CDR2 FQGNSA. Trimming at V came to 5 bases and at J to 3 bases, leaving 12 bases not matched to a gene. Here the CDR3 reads CASSLKPGQNANEKLFF. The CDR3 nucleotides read TGTGCCAGCAGCCTAAAACCGGGACAGAATGCTAATGAAAAACTGTTTTTT.

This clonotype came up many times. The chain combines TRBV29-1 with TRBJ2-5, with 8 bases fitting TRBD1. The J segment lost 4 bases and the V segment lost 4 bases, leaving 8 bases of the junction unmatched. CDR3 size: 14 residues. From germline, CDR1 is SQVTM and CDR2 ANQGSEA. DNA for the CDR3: TGCAGCGTTGCCCCAGGACAGGGTTTAGAGACCCAGTACTTC. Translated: CSVAPGQGLETQYF.

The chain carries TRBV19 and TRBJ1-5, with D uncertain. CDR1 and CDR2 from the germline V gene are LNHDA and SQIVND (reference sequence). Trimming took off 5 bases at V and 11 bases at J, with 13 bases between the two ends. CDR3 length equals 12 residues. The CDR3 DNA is TGTGCCAGTAGTTTTTCGGGGAAGGCCCAGCATTTT. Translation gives CASSFSGKAQHF.

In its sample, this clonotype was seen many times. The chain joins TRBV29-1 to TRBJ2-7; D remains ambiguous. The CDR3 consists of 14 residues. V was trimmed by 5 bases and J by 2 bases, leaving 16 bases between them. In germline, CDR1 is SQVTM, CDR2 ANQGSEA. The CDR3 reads CSVLFSETPYEQYF. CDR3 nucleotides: TGCAGCGTTTTGTTTAGTGAGACGCCCTACGAGCAGTACTTC.

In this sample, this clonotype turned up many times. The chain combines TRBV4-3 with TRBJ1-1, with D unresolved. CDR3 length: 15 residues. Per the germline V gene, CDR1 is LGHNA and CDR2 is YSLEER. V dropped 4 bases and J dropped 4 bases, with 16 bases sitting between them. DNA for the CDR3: TGCGCCAGCAGCCGACTGGAGGGCAGGCCCACTGAAGCTTTCTTT. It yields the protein CASSRLEGRPTEAFF.

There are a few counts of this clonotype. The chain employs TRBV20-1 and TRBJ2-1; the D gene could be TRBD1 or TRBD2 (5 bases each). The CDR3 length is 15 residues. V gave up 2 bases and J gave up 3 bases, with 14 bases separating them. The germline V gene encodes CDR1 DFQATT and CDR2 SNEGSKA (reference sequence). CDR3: CSARTGTTNYNEQFF. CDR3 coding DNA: TGCAGTGCTAGAACCGGGACGACCAACTACAATGAGCAGTTCTTC.